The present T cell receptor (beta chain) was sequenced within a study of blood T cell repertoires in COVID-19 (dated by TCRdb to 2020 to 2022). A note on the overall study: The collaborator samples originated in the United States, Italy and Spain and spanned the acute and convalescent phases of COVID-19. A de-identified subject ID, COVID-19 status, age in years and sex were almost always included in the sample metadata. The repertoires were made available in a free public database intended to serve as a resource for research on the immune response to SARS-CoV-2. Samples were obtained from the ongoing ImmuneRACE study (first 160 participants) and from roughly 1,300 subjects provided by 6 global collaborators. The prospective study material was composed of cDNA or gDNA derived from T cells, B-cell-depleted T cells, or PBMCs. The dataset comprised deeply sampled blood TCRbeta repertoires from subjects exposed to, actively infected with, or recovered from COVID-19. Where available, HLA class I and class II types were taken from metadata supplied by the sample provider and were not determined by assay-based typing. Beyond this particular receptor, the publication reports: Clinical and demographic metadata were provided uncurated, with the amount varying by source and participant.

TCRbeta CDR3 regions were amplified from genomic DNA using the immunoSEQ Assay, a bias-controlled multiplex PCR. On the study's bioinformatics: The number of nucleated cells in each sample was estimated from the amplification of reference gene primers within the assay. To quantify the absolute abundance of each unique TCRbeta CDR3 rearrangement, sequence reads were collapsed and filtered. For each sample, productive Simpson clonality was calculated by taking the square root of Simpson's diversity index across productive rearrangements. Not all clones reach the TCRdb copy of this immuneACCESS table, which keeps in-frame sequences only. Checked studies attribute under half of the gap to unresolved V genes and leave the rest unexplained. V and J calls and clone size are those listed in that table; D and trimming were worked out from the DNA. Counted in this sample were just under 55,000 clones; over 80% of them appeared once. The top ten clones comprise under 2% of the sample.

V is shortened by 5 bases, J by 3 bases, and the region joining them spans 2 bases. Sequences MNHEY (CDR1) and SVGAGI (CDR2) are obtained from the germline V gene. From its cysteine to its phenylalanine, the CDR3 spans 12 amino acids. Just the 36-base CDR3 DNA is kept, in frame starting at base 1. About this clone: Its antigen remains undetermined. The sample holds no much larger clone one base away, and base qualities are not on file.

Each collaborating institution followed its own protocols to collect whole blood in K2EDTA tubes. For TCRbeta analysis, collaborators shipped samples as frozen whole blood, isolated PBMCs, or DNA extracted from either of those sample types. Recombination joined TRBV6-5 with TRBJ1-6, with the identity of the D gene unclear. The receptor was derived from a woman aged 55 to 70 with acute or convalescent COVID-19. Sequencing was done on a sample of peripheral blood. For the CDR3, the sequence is CASSRYNSPLHF. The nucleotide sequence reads TGTGCCAGCAGTCGCTATAATTCACCCCTCCACTTT.